The next 28 T cell receptor gamma chains were all read from a single sample in a study of Vδ1+ human thymocytes. The study's findings and limits: Highly polyclonal TRG and TRD repertoires with Gaussian CDR3 length distributions appeared in thymus.

These TCRs are of unknown antigen specificity. RNA was extracted from the cells and then reverse transcribed. CDR3 amplicons came from multiplex PCR with pooled V-gene forward and constant-region reverse primers. TCRdb called clones anew from the multiplex PCR reads with CATT. The sample holds about 23,000 gamma-chain clones, 12% to 15% seen once. Source material: Vdelta1+ gamma-delta thymocytes from the thymus. Specified subset: FACS-sorted CD3+ TCRalphabeta- TCRVdelta1+ TCRVdelta2- thymocytes. The receptors originated from a child under two years old who had congenital heart surgery.

V and J are TRGV9 and TRGJ1 or TRGJ2. Germline assignment: CDR1 GITISATS and CDR2 ISYDGTV (reference sequence). CDR3 length equals 11 residues. Germline trimming cut 2 bases from V and 11 bases from J; bases unmatched to any gene: 6. This chain's CDR3 is CALWEGGEKLF. CDR3 nucleotides: TGTGCCTTGTGGGAGGGGGGAGAGAAACTCTTT.

Note on this clone: Other DNA sequences in this sample translate to the same CDR3. This chain joins TRGV4 and TRGJ1 or TRGJ2. V trimming: 0 bases; J trimming: 3 bases; junction bases outside the gene matches: 5. Germline V gene data show CDR1 as EGSTGY and CDR2 as YDSYTSSV. This CDR3 is 14 amino acids long. The CDR3 bases are TGTGCCACCTGGGATGGGCCAAGTTATTATAAGAAACTCTTT. Protein: CATWDGPSYYKKLF.

This clone was seen only a few times. In the same sample, other DNA sequences code for this CDR3. The rearrangement uses TRGV5 and TRGJ1 or TRGJ2. Germline assignment: CDR1 VINAFY and CDR2 YDVSNSKD. The CDR3 length is 13 residues. Unmatched junction bases numbered 5, after V lost 5 bases and J lost 1 base. DNA for the CDR3: TGTGCCACCTGGGCCCGAAATTATTATAAGAAACTCTTT. Its protein is CATWARNYYKKLF.

The rearrangement joins TRGV2 to TRGJP2. The germline gives CDR1 EGSNGY, CDR2 YDSYNSKV. J was trimmed by 5 bases and V by 6 bases; bases with no gene match: 9. This CDR3 spans 14 amino acids. CDR3 sequence (DNA): TGTGCCACCTGGATCGTGGTAAGTGATTGGATCAAGACGTTT. Translated: CATWIVVSDWIKTF.

In the case of this clone: This specimen includes other DNA sequences encoding the same CDR3. The chain couples TRGV9 to TRGJ1 or TRGJ2. Germline values: CDR1 GITISATS, CDR2 ISYDGTV (reference sequence). Trimming at V came to 5 bases and at J to 0 bases, leaving 4 bases not matched to a gene. This CDR3 region has 13 residues. CDR3 sequence reads: CALWVPNYYKKLF. CDR3 DNA sequence: TGTGCCTTGTGGGTGCCGAATTATTATAAGAAACTCTTT.

This clone was detected a few times. This rearrangement joins TRGV5 to TRGJ1 or TRGJ2. The CDR3 is made up of 15 amino acids. V gave up 0 bases and J gave up 0 bases; unmatched junction bases: 5. The germline V gene encodes CDR1 VINAFY and CDR2 YDVSNSKD. For the CDR3, the DNA is TGTGCCACCTGGGACAGGGGGGAGAATTATTATAAGAAACTCTTT. This encodes CATWDRGENYYKKLF.

The genes are TRGV8 and TRGJP1. This CDR3 is built from 15 residues. Germline V gives CDR1 VENAVY, CDR2 YDSYNSRV. V lost 4 bases to trimming and J lost 1 base; unmatched junction nucleotides: 6. CDR3 amino acids: CATWDHLTTGWFKIF. CDR3 DNA sequence: TGTGCCACCTGGGACCATCTTACCACTGGTTGGTTCAAGATATTT.

This clone has just a few counts. A much larger clonotype is one base distant, so this may be a read error. This sequence joins TRGV9 and TRGJ1 or TRGJ2. The V and J ends lost 3 bases and 5 bases, in that order; junction bases with no gene match: 4. The CDR3 length is 12 residues. CDR1 and CDR2 (germline): GITISATS, ISYDGTV (reference sequence). DNA for the CDR3: TGTGCCTTGTGGGAGTTGAATTATAAGAAACTCTTT. Protein product: CALWELNYKKLF.

The chain uses TRGV3 and TRGJP2. Germline CDR1 and CDR2: VTNTFY and YDVSTARD (reference sequence). The CDR3 covers 21 residues. V lost 0 bases and J lost 0; bases outside the gene matches: 19. The CDR3, as DNA: TGTGCCACCTGGGACAGGCGTTCTATGCCTCCAACCGATAGTAGTGATTGGATCAAGACGTTT. Protein sequence: CATWDRRSMPPTDSSDWIKTF.

The chain uses TRGV5 and TRGJP1. CDR3 length: 15 residues. Per the germline V gene, CDR1 is VINAFY and CDR2 is YDVSNSKD. The V gene end was trimmed by 1 base and the J gene end by 4 bases; junction bases not matched to a gene: 6. The DNA for the CDR3 is TGTGCCACCTGGGACAGTGATGGCACTGGTTGGTTCAAGATATTT. This codes for CATWDSDGTGWFKIF.

This clone was recorded a few times. V and J are TRGV4 and TRGJ1 or TRGJ2. Trimming removed 1 base from V and 12 bases from J; junction bases left unmatched: 9. The CDR3 sequence is 12 residues long. Germline V lookup: CDR1 EGSTGY, CDR2 YDSYTSSV. The CDR3 DNA follows: TGTGCCACCTGGGATGGACGAGAGGGGAAACTCTTT. Its protein is CATWDGREGKLF.

This rearrangement joins TRGV4 to TRGJP. The CDR3 contains 15 residues. Trimming removed 6 bases from V and 9 bases from J; junction bases left unmatched: 8. Germline lookup yields CDR1 EGSTGY and CDR2 YDSYTSSV. In DNA form, the CDR3 reads TGTGCCACCTGGAATGTTGGGTTGGGCAAAAAAATCAAGGTATTT. This codes for CATWNVGLGKKIKVF.

The chain has TRGV3 and TRGJ1 or TRGJ2. The ends lost 4 bases at V and 7 bases at J; junction bases unmatched: 4. The CDR3 contains 11 residues. CDR1 and CDR2 from the germline V gene are VTNTFY and YDVSTARD (reference sequence). The CDR3 bases are TGTGCCACCTGGGAGTCCTATAAGAAACTCTTT. Residues: CATWESYKKLF.

This clone occurred once. The chain couples TRGV4 to TRGJ1 or TRGJ2. The V gene's germline CDR1 is EGSTGY and CDR2 YDSYTSSV. Unmatched junction bases numbered 6, after V lost 1 base and J lost 0 bases. The CDR3 extends over 15 amino acids. CDR3 in amino acids: CATWDGPVNYYKKLF. CDR3 bases: TGTGCCACCTGGGATGGCCCCGTGAATTATTATAAGAAACTCTTT.

By its share, this clone is medium-sized. Other nucleotide sequences from this sample produce the same CDR3. J is TRGJ1 or TRGJ2 and V is TRGV4. The CDR3 has 11 amino acids. V was pared by 4 bases and J by 7 bases, with 4 bases of the junction left unmatched. Germline V gene sequence: CDR1 EGSTGY, CDR2 YDSYTSSV. The CDR3 loop is CATWDGYKKLF. CDR3 DNA sequence: TGTGCCACCTGGGACGGATATAAGAAACTCTTT.

Note on this clone: At one end the junction does not follow the germline gene, possibly because of a read error. The chain combines TRGV3 with TRGJ1 or TRGJ2. Germline V lookup: CDR1 VTNTFY, CDR2 YDVSTARD (reference sequence). This CDR3 has 12 amino acids. In DNA, the CDR3 is TGTGCCACCTGGGACAGAAGAGCTAAGATGGTCTTT. It yields the protein CATWDRRAKMVF.

This chain joins TRGV5 and TRGJ1 or TRGJ2. V dropped 2 bases and J dropped 11; count of bases not matched to a gene: 6. Germline CDR1 reads VINAFY; CDR2 reads YDVSNSKD. The CDR3 sequence is 11 residues long. In DNA, the CDR3 is TGTGCCACCTGGGACACCCTAGAGAAACTCTTT. Protein: CATWDTLEKLF.

This clone was seen a handful of times. J is TRGJ1 or TRGJ2 and V is TRGV5. The length of the CDR3 is 12 residues. After removal of 3 bases from V and 12 bases from J, the junction contained 11 bases not matched to a gene. Germline lookup yields CDR1 VINAFY and CDR2 YDVSNSKD. CDR3 DNA: TGTGCCACCTGGGACGGGCCGGATAGGAAACTCTTT. Translating it yields CATWDGPDRKLF.

On this clone: This sample also contains other DNA sequences that code for the same CDR3. The chain links TRGV8 to TRGJP2. With V trimmed by 2 bases and J by 0 bases, 15 bases remained unmatched. The length of the CDR3 is 19 residues. Germline V gene sequence: CDR1 VENAVY, CDR2 YDSYNSRV. CDR3 amino acids: CATWDIPLGKYSSDWIKTF. In DNA form, the CDR3 reads TGTGCCACCTGGGATATTCCGCTCGGCAAGTATAGTAGTGATTGGATCAAGACGTTT.

The V call is TRGV4, the J call TRGJ1 or TRGJ2. Trimming removed 6 bases from V and 2 bases from J; junction bases left unmatched: 4. Germline CDR1 is EGSTGY and CDR2 is YDSYTSSV. This CDR3 has 12 amino acids. The CDR3, as DNA: TGTGCCACCTGGTCATATTATTATAAGAAACTCTTT. Its protein is CATWSYYYKKLF.

Note on this clone: This may be a read error, as it is one base from a much larger clone. The V gene is TRGV9, the J gene TRGJ1 or TRGJ2. V was clipped by 1 base and J by 6 bases; unmatched bases: 3. The CDR3 has 12 amino acids. Germline-derived CDR1 and CDR2 are GITISATS and ISYDGTV (reference sequence). CDR3 DNA sequence: TGTGCCTTGTGGGAGGTTTTTTATAAGAAACTCTTT. Encoded protein: CALWEVFYKKLF.

By sample share, this clone is medium-sized. This sample also contains other DNA sequences that code for the same CDR3. The rearrangement links TRGV4 to TRGJ1 or TRGJ2. This CDR3 has 13 residues. CDR1 and CDR2 from the germline V gene are EGSTGY and YDSYTSSV. Trimming removed 0 bases from V and 7 bases from J; junction bases left unmatched: 6. As DNA, the CDR3 is TGTGCCACCTGGGATGGGCCGGGGTATAAGAAACTCTTT. Encoded protein: CATWDGPGYKKLF.

This clone was counted a few times. The same CDR3 arises from other DNA sequences in this sample as well. The rearrangement uses TRGV4 and TRGJP1. Germline V gene data show CDR1 as EGSTGY and CDR2 as YDSYTSSV. The CDR3 has 12 amino acids. V lost 2 bases, J lost 6 bases, and 0 bases stayed unmatched. In DNA, the CDR3 is TGTGCCACCTGGGATGCTGGTTGGTTCAAGATATTT. This translates into CATWDAGWFKIF.

By share, this clone counts as medium-sized. This chain uses TRGV8 with TRGJ1 or TRGJ2. This CDR3 spans 12 amino acids. With V trimmed by 6 bases and J by 0 bases, 2 bases remained unmatched. Looked up from germline, CDR1 is VENAVY and CDR2 is YDSYNSRV. The CDR3 nucleotides read TGTGCCACCTGGATGAATTATTATAAGAAACTCTTT. Amino acids: CATWMNYYKKLF.

This clone was seen only a few times. Translating this DNA gives a protein that differs at residue 8 from the TCRdb one, which belongs to a much larger clone; a read error is likely, and the protein shown is this translation. V usage is TRGV2 and J usage is TRGJ1 or TRGJ2. This CDR3 spans 11 amino acids. Germline V gives CDR1 EGSNGY, CDR2 YDSYNSKV. The CDR3 reads CATWDGYRKLF. The CDR3, as DNA: TGTGCCACCTGGGACGGCTATAGGAAACTCTTT.

This clone was seen only a few times. The V call is TRGV5, the J call TRGJ1 or TRGJ2. The germline V gene encodes CDR1 VINAFY and CDR2 YDVSNSKD. CDR3 size: 14 residues. J lost 4 bases, V lost 0 bases, and 6 bases had no gene match. The DNA of the CDR3 is TGTGCCACCTGGGACAGGCCTGGGTATTATAAGAAACTCTTT. This gives the protein CATWDRPGYYKKLF.

Notes on this clone: The sample contains more than one DNA sequence encoding this CDR3. The chain uses TRGV3 and TRGJ1 or TRGJ2. CDR1 VTNTFY and CDR2 YDVSTARD come from the germline V gene (reference sequence). This CDR3 is 14 amino acids long. Unmatched junction bases numbered 5, after V lost 0 bases and J lost 3 bases. This CDR3 is CATWDRLPYYKKLF. The CDR3 region has the DNA TGTGCCACCTGGGACAGGCTGCCTTATTATAAGAAACTCTTT.

On this clone: Other nucleotide sequences from this sample produce the same CDR3. The chain uses TRGV9 and TRGJ1 or TRGJ2. This CDR3 has 13 residues. V shed 0 bases, J shed 4 bases, and the junction held 3 bases outside the gene matches. Germline CDR1 is GITISATS and CDR2 is ISYDGTV (reference sequence). The CDR3 coding sequence is TGTGCCTTGTGGGAGGTGAGATATTATAAGAAACTCTTT. Protein: CALWEVRYYKKLF.